This TCR beta chain was profiled in a study of blood T cell repertoires in COVID-19. The V gene's germline CDR1 is SGHVS and CDR2 FQNEAQ. With V trimmed by 4 bases and J by 2 bases, 4 bases remained unmatched. CDR3 length equals 14 residues. This clone was counted at least ten times. The sample carries other DNA sequences with the same CDR3. TCRdb's copy holds only in-frame clones and misses some; the assay was immunoSEQ multiplex PCR. Altogether 70,000 or so clones are present, approximately 75% being singletons, with the ten largest covering more than 45%. Sequenced: peripheral blood. This rearrangement joins TRBV7-8 to TRBJ1-1; TRBD1 matches at 7 bases. This sequence originates from a human donor in a cohort sampled during active COVID-19. In DNA form, the CDR3 reads TGTGCCAGCAGCTGGGACAGAAGTAACACTGAAGCTTTCTTT. As protein: CASSWDRSNTEAFF.